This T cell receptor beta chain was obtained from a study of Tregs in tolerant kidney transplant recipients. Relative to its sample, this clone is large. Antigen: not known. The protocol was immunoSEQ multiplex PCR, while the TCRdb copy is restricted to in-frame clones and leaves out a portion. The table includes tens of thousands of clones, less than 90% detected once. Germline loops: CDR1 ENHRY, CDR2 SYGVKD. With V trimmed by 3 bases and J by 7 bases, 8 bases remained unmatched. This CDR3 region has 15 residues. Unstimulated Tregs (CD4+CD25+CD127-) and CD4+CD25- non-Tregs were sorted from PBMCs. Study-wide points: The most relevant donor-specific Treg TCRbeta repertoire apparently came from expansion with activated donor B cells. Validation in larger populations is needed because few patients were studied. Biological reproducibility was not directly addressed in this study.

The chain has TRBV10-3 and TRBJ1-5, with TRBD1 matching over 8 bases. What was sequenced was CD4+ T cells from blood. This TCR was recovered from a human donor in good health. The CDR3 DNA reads TGTGCCATCAGTGAAGGGCAGGGGGCTGGGCAGCCCCAGCATTTT. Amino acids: CAISEGQGAGQPQHF.